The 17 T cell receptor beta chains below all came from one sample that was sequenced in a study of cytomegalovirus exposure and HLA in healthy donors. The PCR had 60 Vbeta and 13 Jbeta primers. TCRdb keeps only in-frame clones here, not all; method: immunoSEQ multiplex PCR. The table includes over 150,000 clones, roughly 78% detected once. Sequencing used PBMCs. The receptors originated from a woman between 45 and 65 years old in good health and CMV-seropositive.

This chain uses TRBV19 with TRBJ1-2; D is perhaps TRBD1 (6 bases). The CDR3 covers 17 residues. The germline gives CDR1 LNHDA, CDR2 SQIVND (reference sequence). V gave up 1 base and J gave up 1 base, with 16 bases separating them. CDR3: CASSIAPQGWDNYGYTF. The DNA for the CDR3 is TGTGCCAGTAGTATAGCCCCACAGGGATGGGATAACTATGGCTACACCTTC.

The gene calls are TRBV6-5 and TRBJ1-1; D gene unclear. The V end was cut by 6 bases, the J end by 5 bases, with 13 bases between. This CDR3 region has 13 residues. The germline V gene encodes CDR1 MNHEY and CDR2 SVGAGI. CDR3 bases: TGTGCCAGCAGGGACGGAGGATTGACTGAAGCTTTCTTT. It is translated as CASRDGGLTEAFF.

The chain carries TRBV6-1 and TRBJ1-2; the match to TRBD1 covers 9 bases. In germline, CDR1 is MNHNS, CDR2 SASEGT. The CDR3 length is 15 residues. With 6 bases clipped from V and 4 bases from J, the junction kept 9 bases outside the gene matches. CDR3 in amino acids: CASRRDRVGIYGYTF. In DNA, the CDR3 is TGTGCCAGCAGAAGGGACAGGGTCGGCATCTATGGCTACACCTTC.

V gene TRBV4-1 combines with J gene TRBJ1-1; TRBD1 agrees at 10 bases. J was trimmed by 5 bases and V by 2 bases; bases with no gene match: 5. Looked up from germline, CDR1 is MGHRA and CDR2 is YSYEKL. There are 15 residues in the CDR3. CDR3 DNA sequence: TGCGCCAGCAGCCAATCACCGGGACAGGGGACTGAAGCTTTCTTT. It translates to CASSQSPGQGTEAFF.

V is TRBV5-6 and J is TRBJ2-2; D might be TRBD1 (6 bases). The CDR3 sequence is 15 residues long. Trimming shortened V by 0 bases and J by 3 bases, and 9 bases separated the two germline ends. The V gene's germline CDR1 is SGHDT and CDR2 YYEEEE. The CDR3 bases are TGTGCCAGCAGCTTGGAGGACAGTTACACCGGGGAGCTGTTTTTT. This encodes CASSLEDSYTGELFF. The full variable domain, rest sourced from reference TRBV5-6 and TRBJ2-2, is DAGVTQSPTHLIKTRGQQVTLRCSPKSGHDTVSWYQQALGQGPQFIFQYYEEEERQRGNFPDRFSGHQFPNYSSELNVNALLLGDSALYLCASSLEDSYTGELFFGEGSRLTVL.

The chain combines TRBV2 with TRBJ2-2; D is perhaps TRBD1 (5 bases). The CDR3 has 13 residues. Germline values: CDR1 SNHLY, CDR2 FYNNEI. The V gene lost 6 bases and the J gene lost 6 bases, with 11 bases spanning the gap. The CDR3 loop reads CASRVVRAGELFF. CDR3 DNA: TGTGCCAGCAGGGTAGTCAGGGCCGGGGAGCTGTTTTTT.

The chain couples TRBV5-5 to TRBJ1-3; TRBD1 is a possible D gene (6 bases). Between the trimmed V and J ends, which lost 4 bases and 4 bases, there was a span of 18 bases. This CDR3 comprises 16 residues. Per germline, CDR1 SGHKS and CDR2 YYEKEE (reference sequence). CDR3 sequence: CASSPKGVERGNTIYF. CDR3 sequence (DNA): TGTGCCAGCAGCCCAAAGGGGGTGGAGCGCGGAAACACCATATATTTT.

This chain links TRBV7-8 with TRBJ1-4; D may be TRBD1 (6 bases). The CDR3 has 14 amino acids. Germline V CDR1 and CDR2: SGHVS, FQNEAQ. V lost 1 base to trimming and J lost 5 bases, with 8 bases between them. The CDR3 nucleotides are TGTGCCAGCAGCTTAGGGGGGCCAAATGAAAAACTGTTTTTT. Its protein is CASSLGGPNEKLFF.

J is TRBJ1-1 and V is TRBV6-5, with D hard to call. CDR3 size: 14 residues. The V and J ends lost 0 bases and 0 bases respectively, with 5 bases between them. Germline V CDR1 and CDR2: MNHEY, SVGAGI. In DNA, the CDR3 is TGTGCCAGCAGTTACTCGGGCGTGAACACTGAAGCTTTCTTT. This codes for CASSYSGVNTEAFF.

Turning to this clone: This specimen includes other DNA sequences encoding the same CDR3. CDR3 in DNA: TGTGCCAGCAGGCTAGCGGACACGTACAATGAGCAGTTCTTC. Amino acids: CASRLADTYNEQFF. The rearrangement joins TRBV6-5 to TRBJ2-1; 7 bases map to TRBD2. Germline V gene sequence: CDR1 MNHEY, CDR2 SVGAGI. The junction had 6 bases not matched to a gene; V was cut back by 6 bases and J by 4 bases. The CDR3 totals 14 residues.

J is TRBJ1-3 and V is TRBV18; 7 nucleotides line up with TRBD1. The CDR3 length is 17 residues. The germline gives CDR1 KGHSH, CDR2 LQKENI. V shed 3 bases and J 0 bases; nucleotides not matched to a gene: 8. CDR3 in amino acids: CASSPVGQALSGNTIYF. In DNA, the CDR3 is TGTGCCAGCTCACCGGTTGGACAGGCCCTCTCTGGAAACACCATATATTTT. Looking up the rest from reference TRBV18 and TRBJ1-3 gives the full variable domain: NAGVMQNPRHLVRRRGQEARLRCSPMKGHSHVYWYRQLPEEGLKFMVYLQKENIIDESGMPKERFSAEFPKEGPSILRIQQVVRGDSAAYFCASSPVGQALSGNTIYFGEGSWLTVV.

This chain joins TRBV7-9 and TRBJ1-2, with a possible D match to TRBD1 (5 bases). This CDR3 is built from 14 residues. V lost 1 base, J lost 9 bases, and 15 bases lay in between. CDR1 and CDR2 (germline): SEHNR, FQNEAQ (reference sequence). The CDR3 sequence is CASSLDAGLASYTF. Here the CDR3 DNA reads TGTGCCAGCAGCTTAGATGCGGGGCTTGCAAGCTACACCTTC.

This CDR3 reads CASSSRERPLQETQYF. The CDR3 DNA is TGTGCCAGCAGCTCCCGGGAGAGACCCCTGCAAGAGACCCAGTACTTC. This chain joins TRBV7-9 and TRBJ2-5, with a possible D match to TRBD2 (6 bases). Germline V gene sequence: CDR1 SEHNR, CDR2 FQNEAQ (reference sequence). With 4 bases removed from V and 2 bases from J, the gap between germline ends came to 17 bases. This CDR3 is built from 16 residues.

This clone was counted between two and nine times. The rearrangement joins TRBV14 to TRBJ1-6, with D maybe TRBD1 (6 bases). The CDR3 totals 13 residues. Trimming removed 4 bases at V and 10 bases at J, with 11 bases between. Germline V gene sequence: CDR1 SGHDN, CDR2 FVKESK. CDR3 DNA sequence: TGTGCCAGCAGCCTAGGGGGAGGGTCACCCCTCCACTTT. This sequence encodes CASSLGGGSPLHF.

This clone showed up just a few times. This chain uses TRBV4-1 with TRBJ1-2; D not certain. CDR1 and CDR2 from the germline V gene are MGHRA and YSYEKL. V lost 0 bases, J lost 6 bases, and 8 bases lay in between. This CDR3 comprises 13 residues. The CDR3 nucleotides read TGCGCCAGCAGCCAAGAAGGCAGGAATGGCTACACCTTC. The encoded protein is CASSQEGRNGYTF.

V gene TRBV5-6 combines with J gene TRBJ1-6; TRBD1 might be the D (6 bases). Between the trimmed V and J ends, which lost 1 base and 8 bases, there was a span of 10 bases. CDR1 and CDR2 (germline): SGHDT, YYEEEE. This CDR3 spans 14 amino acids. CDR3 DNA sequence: TGTGCCAGCAGCTTGACAGGGAACCATTCACCCCTCCACTTT. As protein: CASSLTGNHSPLHF.

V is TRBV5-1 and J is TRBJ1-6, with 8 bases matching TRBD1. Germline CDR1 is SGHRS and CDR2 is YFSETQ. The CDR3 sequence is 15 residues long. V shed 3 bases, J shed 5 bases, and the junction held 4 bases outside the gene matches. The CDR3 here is CASSSATGDNSPLHF. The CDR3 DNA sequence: TGCGCCAGCAGCTCCGCGACAGGGGATAATTCACCCCTCCACTTT.